A selection of T cell receptor beta chains follows, all from one sample in a study of blood T cell repertoires in COVID-19. Sequencing used immunoSEQ multiplex PCR; TCRdb keeps in-frame clones, though not all of them. The repertoire holds tens of thousands of clones, with 65% to 90% as singletons. The sequenced sample was peripheral blood. These receptors were taken from a man aged 65 to 85 with active or convalescent COVID-19. CDR3s include the opening cysteine and the closing phenylalanine or tryptophan. The D gene is left open where the match is weak. Clone size is not always given. Where it is, it says once, few, many or a class for expanded clones.

V gene,CDR3 length,D gene,clone size,J gene,CDR3 DNA,CDR3 protein
TRBV10-3,14,TRBD1,NA,TRBJ1-1,TGTGCCATCAGTGAGTCGGAGGGGGCGTATGAAGCTTTCTTT,CAISESEGAYEAFF
TRBV28,15,TRBD1,NA,TRBJ2-2,TGTGCCAGCAGGCCTTCGACAGGGTTCACCGGGGAGCTGTTTTTT,CASRPSTGFTGELFF
TRBV28,16,NA,NA,TRBJ2-3,TGTGCCAGCCACGTGGGGGGGCGGAGCAGCACAGATACGCAGTATTTT,CASHVGGRSSTDTQYF
TRBV5-1,13,NA,NA,TRBJ1-2,TGCGCCAGCAGCTTGGAAACCTTAAATATGGCCCTCTTC,CASSLETLNMALF
TRBV18,14,TRBD1,NA,TRBJ1-1,TGTGCCAGCTCCGAGGGACAGGGGAACACTGAAGCTTTCTTT,CASSEGQGNTEAFF
TRBV19,16,NA,NA,TRBJ1-1,TGTGCCAGTAGTATAGTAGGTGGGGCAGAGAACACTGAAGCTTTCTTT,CASSIVGGAENTEAFF
TRBV7-2,13,TRBD1,once,TRBJ1-1,TGTGCCAGCAGCCCACGACAGGGGCGCATGTCTTTCTTT,CASSPRQGRMSFF
TRBV24-1,14,TRBD1,NA,TRBJ2-7,TGTGCCACCAGTGAGGGACAGGGGAGTTCCGAGCAGTACTTC,CATSEGQGSSEQYF
TRBV5-1,16,TRBD2,NA,TRBJ2-3,TGCGCCAGCAGCGAAATTAGCGGGAGTGGGGCAGATACGCAGTATTTT,CASSEISGSGADTQYF
TRBV30,14,TRBD2,NA,TRBJ2-1,TGTGCCTGGGACCCGGGACTAGGGCCCAATGAGCAGTTCTTC,CAWDPGLGPNEQFF
TRBV15,14,TRBD1,NA,TRBJ1-2,TGTGCCACCAGCTACGAGGGACAGTTCTATGGCTACACCTTC,CATSYEGQFYGYTF
TRBV6-2/TRBV6-3,13,NA,NA,TRBJ2-5,TGTGCCAGCAGTTACACAGCCCGAGAGACCCAGTACTTC,CASSYTARETQYF
TRBV7-2,14,NA,NA,TRBJ1-1,TGTGCCAGCAGCTTGTCGAGGGCGAGGACTGAAGCTTTCTTT,CASSLSRARTEAFF
TRBV11-1,14,TRBD2,NA,TRBJ2-3,TGTGCCAGCAGCTCTACTAGCGGCACAGATACGCAGTATTTT,CASSSTSGTDTQYF
TRBV5-5,15,TRBD1,once,TRBJ2-1,TGTGCCAGCAGCCTGGGACAGAGCTCCTACAATGAGCAGTTCTTC,CASSLGQSSYNEQFF
TRBV19,17,TRBD1,NA,TRBJ2-1,TGTGCCAGTAGGGGACAGGGGACAACTATGGGCTACAATGAGCAGTTCTTC,CASRGQGTTMGYNEQFF
TRBV30,11,NA,NA,TRBJ2-3,TGTGCCCGGGCTAGCGCAGATACGCAGTATTTT,CARASADTQYF
TRBV28,16,TRBD1,NA,TRBJ2-1,TGTGCCAGCAGTTCCTTGAGACAGGGTGTCTGGAATGAGCAGTTCTTC,CASSSLRQGVWNEQFF